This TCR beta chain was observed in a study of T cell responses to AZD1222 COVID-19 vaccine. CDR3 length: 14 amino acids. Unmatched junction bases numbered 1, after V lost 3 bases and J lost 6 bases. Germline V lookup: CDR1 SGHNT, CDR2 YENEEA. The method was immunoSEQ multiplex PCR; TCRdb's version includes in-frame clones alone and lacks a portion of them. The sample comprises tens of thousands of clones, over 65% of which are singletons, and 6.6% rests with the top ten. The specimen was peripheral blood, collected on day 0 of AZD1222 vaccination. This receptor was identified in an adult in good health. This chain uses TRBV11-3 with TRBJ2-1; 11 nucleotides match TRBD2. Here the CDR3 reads CASSFGLAGNEQFF. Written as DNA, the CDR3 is TGTGCCAGCAGCTTCGGACTAGCGGGCAATGAGCAGTTCTTC.